One and the same sample provided the 14 T cell receptor beta chains below, sequenced in a study of vaccination effects on CD4 cells after COVID-19 (dated by TCRdb to between 2021 and 2023). Library construction relied on the immunoSEQ multiplex PCR assay. Entries here come from immuneACCESS through TCRdb and include only in-frame sequences with V and J called. Some clones fail to appear in such tables; in the studies checked, an unresolved V gene covers under half of the shortfall, and the cause of the remainder is unknown. Counted in this sample were fewer than 10,000 clones; around 79% of them appeared once. Over 9.5% of the sample lies in the top ten. These receptors lack a known antigen. In the ViraFEST assay, PBMC were stimulated with viral peptide pools, and antigen-specific CD4+ T cell clonotypes were then identified by expansion using TCR sequencing. After more than nine days of culture, CD4+ T cells were isolated with the EasySep CD4+ T cell isolation kit.

Sequenced here: CD4+ T cells from PBMCs cultured with HCoV-229E spike peptides, sampled before COVID-19 vaccination. The sample's cell subset or site, from its label and the paper: HCoV-229E spike overlapping peptide pool stimulation. The receptors stem from a human donor who received a COVID-19 vaccine.

This chain connects TRBV6-1 to TRBJ2-3; TRBD2 matches at 7 bases. Germline CDR1 MNHNS, CDR2 SASEGT. The CDR3 consists of 17 residues. The V and J ends lost 0 bases and 1 base, in that order; junction bases with no gene match: 7. The CDR3 is CASSEATAGKGTDTQYF. In DNA, the CDR3 is TGTGCCAGCAGTGAAGCCACAGCGGGAAAGGGCACAGATACGCAGTATTTT.

This chain uses TRBV10-3 with TRBJ2-3; 15 bases match TRBD2. Germline V gene lookup returns CDR1 ENHRY and CDR2 SYGVKD. V was pared by 10 bases and J by 7 bases, with 21 bases of the junction left unmatched. The CDR3 runs to 19 residues. CDR3 DNA sequence: TGTGCCACGGAACTTGGACTAGCGGGGGGGGCCGGGGAGATATATACGCAGTATTTT. Its translation is CATELGLAGGAGEIYTQYF.

This clone was observed a few times. This chain uses TRBV9 with TRBJ1-6; no definite D call. This CDR3 has 13 residues. The V and J ends lost 2 bases and 10 bases respectively, with 10 bases between them. Germline CDR1 and CDR2: SGDLS and YYNGEE. In DNA form, the CDR3 reads TGTGCCAGCAGCGTTGGGGTCGGGTCACCCCTCCACTTT. The encoded protein is CASSVGVGSPLHF.

This chain connects TRBV11-3 to TRBJ2-5, with D hard to call. CDR3 length: 15 amino acids. The germline CDR1 and CDR2 sequences are SGHNT and YENEEA. Trimming took off 5 bases at V and 5 bases at J, with 18 bases between the two ends. CDR3 DNA: TGTGCCAGCAGCCCCTCGGGCGGAGTCGGGGAGACCCAGTACTTC. It encodes CASSPSGGVGETQYF.

The gene calls are TRBV5-4 and TRBJ2-1; D not certain. Trimming left V 0 bases short and J 4 bases short, with 8 bases between. Germline V gene lookup returns CDR1 SGHNT and CDR2 YYREEE (reference sequence). The CDR3 is 14 amino acids. CDR3 DNA sequence: TGTGCCAGCAGCTTGGGGTCCAGGTACAATGAGCAGTTCTTC. This encodes CASSLGSRYNEQFF.

The genes are TRBV25-1 and TRBJ2-3, with 8 bases identical to TRBD2. Germline V gene lookup returns CDR1 MGHDK and CDR2 SYGVNS. The CDR3 contains 15 residues. J gave up 6 bases and V 3 bases, and 8 bases lay outside the gene matches. CDR3 sequence: CASSEGGRGRDTQYF. The DNA for the CDR3 is TGTGCCAGCAGTGAGGGAGGGCGCGGGAGGGATACGCAGTATTTT.

The J gene is TRBJ1-3, the V gene TRBV19; tentatively, D is TRBD1 (5 bases). Germline-derived CDR1 and CDR2 are LNHDA and SQIVND (reference sequence). The CDR3 runs 16 residues. V shed 5 bases and J shed 0 bases, with 14 bases lying between them. The CDR3 DNA follows: TGTGCCAGTAGTCTTTCCGCGACAGTCTCTGGAAACACCATATATTTT. Its protein product is CASSLSATVSGNTIYF.

This clone was seen once. V and J are TRBV6-5 and TRBJ1-5, with 10 bases that match TRBD1. This CDR3 is 13 amino acids long. J lost 6 bases, V lost 10 bases, and 6 bases had no gene match. CDR1 is MNHEY and CDR2 is SVGAGI in the germline V gene. CDR3 residues: CATMTGGFQPQHF. DNA for the CDR3: TGTGCCACTATGACAGGGGGCTTTCAGCCCCAGCATTTT.

The genes are TRBV5-1 and TRBJ2-7; 7 bases agree with TRBD1. The CDR3 has 15 residues. Germline assignment: CDR1 SGHRS and CDR2 YFSETQ. The V segment lost 0 bases and the J segment 3 bases; nucleotides outside the gene matches: 6. CDR3 nucleotides: TGCGCCAGCAGCTTGGAACGGGACAGCTACTACGAGCAGTACTTC. Translated: CASSLERDSYYEQYF. Together with reference TRBV5-1 and TRBJ2-7, the CDR3 gives the full variable domain: KAGVTQTPRYLIKTRGQQVTLSCSPISGHRSVSWYQQTPGQGLQFLFEYFSETQRNKGNFPGRFSGRQFSNSRSEMNVSTLELGDSALYLCASSLERDSYYEQYFGPGTRLTVT.

The genes are TRBV10-3 and TRBJ1-4; D possibly corresponds to TRBD1 (6 bases). Germline-derived CDR1 and CDR2 are ENHRY and SYGVKD. The germline V and J ends were trimmed by 0 bases and 7 bases, with 12 bases remaining between them. This CDR3 is 15 amino acids long. The DNA of the CDR3 is TGTGCCATCAGTGAGTCGGGGGGCGAAGGTGAAAAACTGTTTTTT. Its protein product is CAISESGGEGEKLFF.

The sample holds one count of this clone. This chain uses TRBV9 with TRBJ1-2, with D possibly TRBD1 on 5 matching bases. The CDR3 consists of 14 residues. Germline V CDR1 and CDR2: SGDLS, YYNGEE. V lost 0 bases and J 4 bases, leaving 10 bases between the germline ends. The CDR3 region is CASSVDNRSYGYTF. The CDR3 nucleotides read TGTGCCAGCAGCGTAGACAACAGGTCCTATGGCTACACCTTC.

The chain has TRBV6-1 and TRBJ2-3; 9 bases map to TRBD2. Losses at the gene ends were 2 bases for V and 6 bases for J; bases not matched to a gene: 9. Germline V CDR1 and CDR2: MNHNS, SASEGT. The CDR3 totals 16 residues. CDR3 bases: TGTGCCAGCAGTGAAATGTCGGGACTAGCTGCCGATACGCAGTATTTT. Its protein product is CASSEMSGLAADTQYF.

The chain employs TRBV5-1 and TRBJ2-7, with TRBD2 matching 7 bases. The length of the CDR3 is 14 residues. The germline gives CDR1 SGHRS, CDR2 YFSETQ. The junction had 6 bases not matched to a gene; V was cut back by 4 bases and J by 2 bases. CDR3 bases: TGCGCCAGCAGCCGCGGGGGTGGAACCTACGAGCAGTACTTC. It specifies CASSRGGGTYEQYF.

The chain joins TRBV7-9 to TRBJ2-1; 10 bases line up with TRBD2. Trimming took 5 bases from V and 15 from J; bases not matched to a gene: 10. The length of the CDR3 is 13 residues. Germline CDR1 reads SEHNR; CDR2 reads FQNEAQ (reference sequence). CDR3 sequence (DNA): TGTGCCAGCAGCCTTGAAAGACTAGCGGGTACGTTCTTC. It yields the protein CASSLERLAGTFF.